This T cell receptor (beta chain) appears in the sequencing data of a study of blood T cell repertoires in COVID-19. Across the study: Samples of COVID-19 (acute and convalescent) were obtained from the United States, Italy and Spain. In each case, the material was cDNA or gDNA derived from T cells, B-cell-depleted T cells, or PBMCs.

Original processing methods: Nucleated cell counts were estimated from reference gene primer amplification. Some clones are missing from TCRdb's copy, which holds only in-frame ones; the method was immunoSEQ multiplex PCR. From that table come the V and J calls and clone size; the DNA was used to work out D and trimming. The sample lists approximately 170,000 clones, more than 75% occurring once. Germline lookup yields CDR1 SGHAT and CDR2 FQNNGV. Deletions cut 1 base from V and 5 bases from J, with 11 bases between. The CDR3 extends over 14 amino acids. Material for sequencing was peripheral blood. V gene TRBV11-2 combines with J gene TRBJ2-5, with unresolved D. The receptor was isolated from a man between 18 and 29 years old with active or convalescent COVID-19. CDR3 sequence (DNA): TGTGCCAGCAGCTTAGTCACCCACCGGGAGACCCAGTACTTC. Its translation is CASSLVTHRETQYF.